Below, 25 T cell receptor beta chains from the same sample are listed, as sequenced in a study of T cell clones after liver transplantation. Profiled with immunoSEQ multiplex PCR; TCRdb holds only in-frame clones, not every one. Here the sample spans 45,000 or so clones, roughly 84% being singletons. The source material was CD4+ T cells from blood, sampled 24 months after liver transplant. The receptors were gathered from a human patient who received a liver transplant. Some T cells may possibly be graft donor cells.

The V and J genes are TRBV6-6 and TRBJ1-5; D is possibly TRBD1 (6 bases). This CDR3 has 16 amino acids. From germline, CDR1 is MNHNY and CDR2 SVGAGI (reference sequence). Trimming stripped 4 bases from V and 4 bases from J, with 17 bases between. This CDR3 is CASSFTTGRANQPQHF. CDR3 in DNA: TGTGCCAGCAGTTTCACGACAGGACGGGCTAATCAGCCCCAGCATTTT.

The rearrangement links TRBV6-6 to TRBJ2-3; 10 bases align to TRBD1. Germline CDR1 is MNHNY and CDR2 is SVGAGI (reference sequence). V was clipped by 4 bases and J by 6 bases; unmatched bases: 4. The CDR3 runs to 14 residues. CDR3 sequence: CASSWGQGTDTQYF. CDR3 nucleotide sequence: TGTGCCAGCAGTTGGGGACAGGGGACGGATACGCAGTATTTT.

A note on this clone: Sequence at one end of the junction differs from germline and may be a read error. The sample carries other DNA sequences with the same CDR3. V gene TRBV6-5 combines with J gene TRBJ1-1; tentatively, D is TRBD1 (5 bases). Germline CDR1 reads MNHEY; CDR2 reads SVGAGI. This CDR3 region has 15 residues. The CDR3 here is CASSLRFARETEAFF. The DNA of the CDR3 is TGCGCCAGCAGCCTACGTTTCGCCAGGGAAACTGAAGCTTTCTTT.

This chain joins TRBV11-2 and TRBJ2-1; TRBD2 agrees at 9 bases. Trimming at V came to 5 bases and at J to 13 bases, leaving 12 bases not matched to a gene. This CDR3 comprises 14 residues. In germline, CDR1 is SGHAT, CDR2 FQNNGV. DNA of the CDR3: TGTGCCAGCAGCCCTGACCTCGCGGGGGGGCCTCAGTTCTTC. This sequence encodes CASSPDLAGGPQFF.

This chain uses TRBV7-8 with TRBJ2-7; possible D gene TRBD2, 5 bases. This CDR3 spans 12 amino acids. V lost 1 base to trimming and J lost 4 bases, with 5 bases between them. Germline V lookup: CDR1 SGHVS, CDR2 FQNEAQ. CDR3 nucleotide sequence: TGTGCCAGCAGCTTAGAGCGGTACGAGCAGTACTTC. Its translation is CASSLERYEQYF.

The genes are TRBV7-9 and TRBJ2-3; D gene uncertain. The CDR3 totals 16 residues. V was shortened by 1 base and J by 1 base, with 12 bases between the two germline ends. Germline V CDR1 and CDR2: SEHNR, FQNEAQ (reference sequence). The CDR3 DNA follows: TGTGCCAGCAGCTTAGGGCTAAGGGATGGCACAGATACGCAGTATTTT. Its translation: CASSLGLRDGTDTQYF.

J is TRBJ2-5 and V is TRBV6-5; the match to TRBD1 covers 10 bases. Germline V gene data show CDR1 as MNHEY and CDR2 as SVGAGI. V shed 5 bases, J shed 4 bases, and the junction held 7 bases outside the gene matches. The CDR3 runs 15 residues. CDR3 loop: CASSRRDRGIETQYF. For the CDR3, the DNA is TGTGCCAGCAGTCGGAGGGACAGGGGTATAGAGACCCAGTACTTC.

The chain joins TRBV11-2 to TRBJ1-2; D is uncertain. The CDR3 spans 13 residues. V shed 4 bases and J shed 0 bases, with 6 bases lying between them. CDR1 is SGHAT and CDR2 is FQNNGV in the germline V gene. CDR3 region: CASSSLANYGYTF. As DNA, the CDR3 is TGTGCCAGCAGCTCCTTGGCTAACTATGGCTACACCTTC.

This sequence joins TRBV10-3 and TRBJ2-1; possibly TRBD2 for D (6 bases). Trimming took off 4 bases at V and 10 bases at J, with 11 bases between the two ends. The CDR3 consists of 12 residues. Germline values: CDR1 ENHRY, CDR2 SYGVKD. CDR3 region: CAISVEGGEQFF. CDR3 bases: TGTGCCATCAGTGTGGAGGGAGGCGAGCAGTTCTTC.

In the case of this clone: Other DNA variants within this sample encode the same CDR3. V usage is TRBV29-1 and J usage is TRBJ2-2; tentative D call: TRBD1 (6 bases). Trimming stripped 4 bases from V and 5 bases from J, with 14 bases between. This CDR3 contains 14 residues. Looked up from germline, CDR1 is SQVTM and CDR2 is ANQGSEA. The CDR3 DNA sequence: TGCAGCGTTGGTTGGACAGAAGGTACCGGGGAGCTGTTTTTT. Protein: CSVGWTEGTGELFF.

The genes are TRBV25-1 and TRBJ1-2; D gene unclear. Germline loops: CDR1 MGHDK, CDR2 SYGVNS. This CDR3 region has 14 residues. V was pared by 6 bases and J by 1 base, with 12 bases between. The DNA for the CDR3 is TGTGCCAGCAGCCCCGTGGACCTTAACTATGGCTACACCTTC. Translated: CASSPVDLNYGYTF.

The chain uses TRBV11-2 and TRBJ2-3; 8 positions match TRBD2. After removal of 6 bases from V and 6 bases from J, the junction contained 17 bases not matched to a gene. CDR3 length equals 17 residues. Germline lookup yields CDR1 SGHAT and CDR2 FQNNGV. In nucleotides, the CDR3 is TGTGCCAGCAGTTTAAGACCACCGGGACTAGTAACGGATACGCAGTATTTT. This encodes CASSLRPPGLVTDTQYF. The full variable domain, completed using reference TRBV11-2 and TRBJ2-3, is EAGVAQSPRYKIIEKRQSVAFWCNPISGHATLYWYQQILGQGPKLLIQFQNNGVVDDSQLPKDRFSAERLKGVDSTLKIQPAKLEDSAVYLCASSLRPPGLVTDTQYFGPGTRLTVL.

This chain connects TRBV7-9 to TRBJ2-5; no firm D call. Trimming removed 2 bases from V and 1 base from J, with 11 bases in between. Germline V gene sequence: CDR1 SEHNR, CDR2 FQNEAQ (reference sequence). CDR3 length equals 15 residues. The CDR3 DNA reads as TGTGCCAGCAGCTTAACTGGAGACCGCCAAGAGACCCAGTACTTC. Encoded protein: CASSLTGDRQETQYF.

The rearrangement links TRBV5-1 to TRBJ2-3, with 7 bases identical to TRBD1. J was trimmed by 0 bases and V by 3 bases; bases with no gene match: 13. The germline gives CDR1 SGHRS, CDR2 YFSETQ. The CDR3 runs 18 residues. The CDR3: CASSSGQQKSYSTDTQYF. DNA of the CDR3: TGCGCCAGCAGCTCGGGACAGCAAAAAAGTTATAGCACAGATACGCAGTATTTT. Variable domain in full (rest from reference TRBV5-1 and TRBJ2-3): KAGVTQTPRYLIKTRGQQVTLSCSPISGHRSVSWYQQTPGQGLQFLFEYFSETQRNKGNFPGRFSGRQFSNSRSEMNVSTLELGDSALYLCASSSGQQKSYSTDTQYFGPGTRLTVL.

The rearrangement uses TRBV5-1 and TRBJ2-2; the D gene is possibly TRBD2 (6 bases). In germline, CDR1 is SGHRS, CDR2 YFSETQ. V was trimmed by 5 bases and J by 7 bases, leaving 12 bases between them. The CDR3 totals 13 residues. CDR3 residues: CASSKLGGGELFF. Written as DNA, the CDR3 is TGCGCCAGCAGTAAGCTCGGGGGCGGGGAGCTGTTTTTT.

This rearrangement joins TRBV5-1 to TRBJ2-2, with D uncertain. The CDR3 contains 16 residues. The germline V gene has CDR1 SGHRS and CDR2 YFSETQ. Trimming took 0 bases from V and 2 from J, leaving 11 bases between them. The CDR3 DNA follows: TGCGCCAGCAGCTTGGAACTGGTTGGAAACACCGGGGAGCTGTTTTTT. Its translation is CASSLELVGNTGELFF.

CDR3 residues: CASTSSGGPGFVGETQYF. Here the CDR3 DNA reads TGTGCCAGCACTTCTAGCGGGGGGCCAGGGTTCGTGGGAGAGACCCAGTACTTC. This chain links TRBV27 with TRBJ2-5; the match to TRBD2 covers 11 bases. The J segment lost 4 bases and the V segment lost 7 bases, leaving 17 bases of the junction unmatched. Germline V gives CDR1 MNHEY, CDR2 SMNVEV (reference sequence). There are 18 residues in the CDR3.

The chain uses TRBV27 and TRBJ1-3; maybe TRBD1 (6 bases). CDR1 MNHEY and CDR2 SMNVEV come from the germline V gene (reference sequence). The CDR3 is made up of 16 amino acids. V lost 3 bases and J lost 4, with 16 bases in between. As DNA, the CDR3 is TGTGCCAGCAGTTTTACTGGCCAGGGGAAGGGAAACACCATATATTTT. Its translation: CASSFTGQGKGNTIYF.

The chain combines TRBV10-2 with TRBJ1-1; D is undetermined. Per germline, CDR1 WSHSY and CDR2 SAAADI. The CDR3 consists of 12 residues. V was clipped by 6 bases and J by 1 base, with 6 bases between them. The CDR3: CASRNTNTEAFF. The DNA for the CDR3 is TGCGCCAGCAGGAATACGAACACTGAAGCTTTCTTT.

The rearrangement joins TRBV5-1 to TRBJ2-3; D may be TRBD2 (5 bases). CDR3 size: 14 residues. The germline V gene has CDR1 SGHRS and CDR2 YFSETQ. The V and J ends lost 7 bases and 5 bases respectively, with 17 bases between them. CDR3 residues: CASAPAGVEDTQYF. The CDR3 DNA is TGCGCCAGCGCCCCGGCCGGGGTGGAAGATACGCAGTATTTT.

The chain combines TRBV28 with TRBJ1-3; no clear D gene. Germline CDR1 is MDHEN and CDR2 is SYDVKM. The germline V and J ends were trimmed by 2 bases and 2 bases, with 7 bases remaining between them. The CDR3 is 14 residues long. The DNA of the CDR3 is TGTGCCAGCAGTTTAGAGTCTACTGGAAACACCATATATTTT. It translates to CASSLESTGNTIYF.

The V and J genes are TRBV29-1 and TRBJ1-2; TRBD1 matches at 9 bases. The CDR3 extends over 15 amino acids. Trimming cost V 4 bases and J 0 bases; bases outside gene matches: 6. Germline lookup yields CDR1 SQVTM and CDR2 ANQGSEA. CDR3 region: CSVVAGTGTNYGYTF. CDR3 sequence (DNA): TGCAGCGTTGTTGCCGGGACAGGGACTAACTATGGCTACACCTTC.

The chain has TRBV18 and TRBJ2-7, with a weak D call TRBD2 (6 bases). Germline CDR1 is KGHSH and CDR2 is LQKENI. V dropped 5 bases and J dropped 3 bases, with 14 bases sitting between them. This CDR3 is built from 14 residues. CDR3 nucleotides: TGTGCCAGCTCAGGGAGCGGGTTCGACTACGAGCAGTACTTC. This translates into CASSGSGFDYEQYF.

The chain uses TRBV14 and TRBJ2-1; D is ambiguous. The CDR3 totals 17 residues. The germline CDR1 and CDR2 sequences are SGHDN and FVKESK. With 0 bases removed from V and 4 bases from J, the gap between germline ends came to 16 bases. CDR3 region: CASSQDRGAMRYNEQFF. CDR3 coding DNA: TGTGCCAGCAGCCAAGATCGCGGAGCCATGCGGTACAATGAGCAGTTCTTC. The full variable domain, rest sourced from reference TRBV14 and TRBJ2-1, is EAGVTQFPSHSVIEKGQTVTLRCDPISGHDNLYWYRRVMGKEIKFLLHFVKESKQDESGMPNNRFLAERTGGTYSTLKVQPAELEDSGVYFCASSQDRGAMRYNEQFFGPGTRLTVL.

This clone was found once. The chain employs TRBV5-6 and TRBJ1-1; unclear D gene. Between the trimmed V and J ends, which lost 3 bases and 3 bases, there was a span of 9 bases. The length of the CDR3 is 13 residues. CDR1 SGHDT and CDR2 YYEEEE come from the germline V gene. The CDR3, as DNA: TGTGCCAGCAGCTGGTCGAGGGACACTGAAGCTTTCTTT. This encodes CASSWSRDTEAFF.